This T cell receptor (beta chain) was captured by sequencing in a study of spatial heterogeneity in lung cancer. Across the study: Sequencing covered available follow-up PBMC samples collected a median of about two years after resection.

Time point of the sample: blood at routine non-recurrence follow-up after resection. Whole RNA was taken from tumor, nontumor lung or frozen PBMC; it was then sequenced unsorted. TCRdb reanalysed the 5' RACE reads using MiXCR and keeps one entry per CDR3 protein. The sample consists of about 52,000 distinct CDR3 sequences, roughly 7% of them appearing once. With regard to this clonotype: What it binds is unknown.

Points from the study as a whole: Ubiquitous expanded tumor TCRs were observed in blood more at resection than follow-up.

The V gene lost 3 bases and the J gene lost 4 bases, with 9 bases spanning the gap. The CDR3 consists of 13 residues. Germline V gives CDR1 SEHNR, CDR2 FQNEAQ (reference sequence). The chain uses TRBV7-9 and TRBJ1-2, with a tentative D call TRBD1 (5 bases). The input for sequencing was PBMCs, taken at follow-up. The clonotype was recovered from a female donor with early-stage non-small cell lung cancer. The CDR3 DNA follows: TGTGCCAGCAGCTTGGGGGACTCCTATGGCTACACCTTC. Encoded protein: CASSLGDSYGYTF.